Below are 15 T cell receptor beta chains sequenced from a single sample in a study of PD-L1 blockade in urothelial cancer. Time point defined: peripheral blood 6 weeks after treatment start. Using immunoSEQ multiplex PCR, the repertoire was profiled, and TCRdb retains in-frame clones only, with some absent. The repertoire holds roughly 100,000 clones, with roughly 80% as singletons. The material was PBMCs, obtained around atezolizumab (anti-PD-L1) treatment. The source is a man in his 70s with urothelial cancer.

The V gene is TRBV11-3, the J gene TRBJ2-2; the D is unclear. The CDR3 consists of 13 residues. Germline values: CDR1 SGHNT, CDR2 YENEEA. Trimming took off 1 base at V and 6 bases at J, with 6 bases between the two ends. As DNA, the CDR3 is TGTGCCAGCAGCTTAGGTCGTTCCGGGGAGCTGTTTTTT. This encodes CASSLGRSGELFF.

CDR3 amino acids: CASSGQGIIPPLIRYGYTF. The CDR3 bases are TGTGCCAGCTCGGGACAGGGAATTATCCCCCCCCTAATTCGATATGGCTACACCTTC. This chain connects TRBV11-2 to TRBJ1-2, with TRBD1 matching 9 bases. The CDR3 is 19 amino acids. CDR1 and CDR2 from the germline V gene are SGHAT and FQNNGV. Trimming cost V 8 bases and J 5 bases; bases outside gene matches: 24.

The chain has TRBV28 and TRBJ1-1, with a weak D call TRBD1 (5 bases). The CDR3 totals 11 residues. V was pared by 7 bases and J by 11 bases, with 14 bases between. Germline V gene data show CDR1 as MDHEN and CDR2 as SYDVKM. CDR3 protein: CASITEKGAFF. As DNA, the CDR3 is TGTGCCAGCATTACTGAAAAGGGGGCTTTCTTT.

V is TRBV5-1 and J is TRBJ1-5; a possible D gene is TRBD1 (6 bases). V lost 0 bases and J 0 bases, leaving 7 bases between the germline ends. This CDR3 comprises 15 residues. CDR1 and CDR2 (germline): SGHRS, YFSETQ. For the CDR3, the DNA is TGCGCCAGCAGCTTGGCGGACAGTAGCAATCAGCCCCAGCATTTT. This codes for CASSLADSSNQPQHF. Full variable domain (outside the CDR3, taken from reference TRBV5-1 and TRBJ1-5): KAGVTQTPRYLIKTRGQQVTLSCSPISGHRSVSWYQQTPGQGLQFLFEYFSETQRNKGNFPGRFSGRQFSNSRSEMNVSTLELGDSALYLCASSLADSSNQPQHFGDGTRLSIL.

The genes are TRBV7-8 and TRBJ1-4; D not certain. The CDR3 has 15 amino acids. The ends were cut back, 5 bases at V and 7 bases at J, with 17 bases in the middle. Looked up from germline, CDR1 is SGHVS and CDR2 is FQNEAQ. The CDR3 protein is CASSRGGPPTEKLFF. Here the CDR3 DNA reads TGTGCCAGCAGCCGCGGCGGGCCCCCCACTGAAAAACTGTTTTTT.

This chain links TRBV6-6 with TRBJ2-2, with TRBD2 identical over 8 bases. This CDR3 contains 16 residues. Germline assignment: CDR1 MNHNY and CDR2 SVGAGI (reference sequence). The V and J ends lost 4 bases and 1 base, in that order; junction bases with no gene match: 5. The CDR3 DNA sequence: TGTGCCAGCAGTTCCGATCTAGCGGGGAACACCGGGGAGCTGTTTTTT. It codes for CASSSDLAGNTGELFF.

The CDR3 region is CASSVVGEEGGELFF. The CDR3 DNA sequence: TGTGCCAGCAGCGTAGTTGGGGAGGAAGGCGGGGAGCTGTTTTTT. The chain employs TRBV9 and TRBJ2-2; a possible D gene is TRBD2 (6 bases). Trimming removed 0 bases from V and 7 bases from J, with 13 bases in between. The CDR3 covers 15 residues. The germline V gene encodes CDR1 SGDLS and CDR2 YYNGEE. Combining the CDR3 with reference TRBV9 and TRBJ2-2 gives the whole variable domain DSGVTQTPKHLITATGQRVTLRCSPRSGDLSVYWYQQSLDQGLQFLIQYYNGEERAKGNILERFSAQQFPDLHSELNLSSLELGDSALYFCASSVVGEEGGELFFGEGSRLTVL.

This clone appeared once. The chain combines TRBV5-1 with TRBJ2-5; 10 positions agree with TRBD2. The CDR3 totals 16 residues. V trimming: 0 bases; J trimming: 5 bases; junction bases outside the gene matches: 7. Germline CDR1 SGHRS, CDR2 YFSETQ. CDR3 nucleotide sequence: TGCGCCAGCAGCTTGGAGACTAGCGGGTCCCGGGAGACCCAGTACTTC. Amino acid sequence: CASSLETSGSRETQYF.

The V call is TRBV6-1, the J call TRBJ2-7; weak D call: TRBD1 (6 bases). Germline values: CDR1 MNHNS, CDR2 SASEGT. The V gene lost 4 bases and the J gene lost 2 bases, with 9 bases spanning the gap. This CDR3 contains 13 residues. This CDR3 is CASSGTETYEQYF. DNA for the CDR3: TGTGCCAGCAGTGGGACAGAGACCTACGAGCAGTACTTC.

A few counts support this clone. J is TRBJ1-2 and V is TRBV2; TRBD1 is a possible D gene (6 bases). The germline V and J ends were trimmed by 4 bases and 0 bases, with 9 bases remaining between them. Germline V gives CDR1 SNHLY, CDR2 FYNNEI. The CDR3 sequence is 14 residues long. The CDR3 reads CASSAGASNYGYTF. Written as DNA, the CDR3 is TGTGCCAGCAGTGCAGGGGCTTCTAACTATGGCTACACCTTC.

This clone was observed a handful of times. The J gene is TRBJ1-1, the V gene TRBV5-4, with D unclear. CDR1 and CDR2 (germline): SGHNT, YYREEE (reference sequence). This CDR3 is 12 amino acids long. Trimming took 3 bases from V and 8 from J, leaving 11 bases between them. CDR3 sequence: CASSSFRREAFF. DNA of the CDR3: TGTGCCAGCAGCTCGTTCCGCAGGGAAGCTTTCTTT.

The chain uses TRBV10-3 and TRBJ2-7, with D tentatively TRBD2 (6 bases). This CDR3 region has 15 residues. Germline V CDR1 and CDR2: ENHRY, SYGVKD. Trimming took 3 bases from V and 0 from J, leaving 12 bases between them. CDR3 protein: CAISDRTTSSYEQYF. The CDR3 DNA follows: TGTGCCATCAGTGATAGGACTACCAGCTCCTACGAGCAGTACTTC.

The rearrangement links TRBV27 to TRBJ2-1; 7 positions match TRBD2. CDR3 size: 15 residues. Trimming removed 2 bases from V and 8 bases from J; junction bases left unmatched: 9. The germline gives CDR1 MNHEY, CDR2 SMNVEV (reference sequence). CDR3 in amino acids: CASSLEWGGFDEQFF. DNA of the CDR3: TGTGCCAGCAGTTTAGAGTGGGGGGGTTTCGATGAGCAGTTCTTC.

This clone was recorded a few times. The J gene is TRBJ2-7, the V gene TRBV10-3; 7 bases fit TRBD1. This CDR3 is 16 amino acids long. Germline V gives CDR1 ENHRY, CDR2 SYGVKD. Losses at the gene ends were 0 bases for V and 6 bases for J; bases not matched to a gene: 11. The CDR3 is CAISESKGGNVGEQYF. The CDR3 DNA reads TGTGCCATCAGTGAGTCGAAAGGGGGCAACGTTGGCGAGCAGTACTTC.

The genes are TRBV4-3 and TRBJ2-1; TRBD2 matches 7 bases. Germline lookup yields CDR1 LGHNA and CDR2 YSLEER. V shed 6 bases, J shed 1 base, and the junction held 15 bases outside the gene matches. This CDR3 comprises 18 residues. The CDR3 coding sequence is TGCGCCAGCAGTCGGACTAGAGGAACGGCCCGGTCCTACAATGAGCAGTTCTTC. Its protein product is CASSRTRGTARSYNEQFF.